Sequencing of this T cell receptor (beta chain) was carried out in a study of blood T cell repertoires in COVID-19. The table came from immunoSEQ multiplex PCR; TCRdb's copy has only in-frame clones and leaves some out. The sample records some 210,000 clones, about 91% being singletons. V gave up 5 bases and J gave up 0 bases, with 14 bases separating them. From germline, CDR1 is LNHNV and CDR2 YYDKDF (reference sequence). The CDR3 length is 15 residues. V and J are TRBV15 and TRBJ2-7; a weak D match, TRBD2 (6 bases). What was sequenced was peripheral blood. The clonotype was recovered from a man aged 30 to 39 with acute or convalescent COVID-19. DNA for the CDR3: TGTGCCACCAGCTTTCGGGACTCTAGCTCCTACGAGCAGTACTTC. It codes for CATSFRDSSSYEQYF.